This entry describes one TCR beta chain. The source of the sample is a study of T cell changes during pregnancy in multiple sclerosis. Generated by immunoSEQ multiplex PCR, the TCRdb table keeps only in-frame clones and is missing some. The sample contains under 40,000 clones, approximately 90% of which appear only once. Germline CDR1 reads GTSNPN; CDR2 reads SVGIG (reference sequence). Trimming cost V 4 bases and J 0 bases; bases outside gene matches: 19. This CDR3 is 19 amino acids long. The rearrangement uses TRBV30 and TRBJ1-1; 8 bases are shared with TRBD1. The input for sequencing was CD4+ T cells from peripheral blood mononuclear cells, taken in the second trimester of pregnancy. The TCR was taken from a female donor with multiple sclerosis, enrolled in a pregnancy study. The CDR3 sequence: CAWIPGQGLGWEMNTEAFF. The CDR3 bases are TGTGCCTGGATCCCCGGACAGGGCTTAGGGTGGGAAATGAACACTGAAGCTTTCTTT.